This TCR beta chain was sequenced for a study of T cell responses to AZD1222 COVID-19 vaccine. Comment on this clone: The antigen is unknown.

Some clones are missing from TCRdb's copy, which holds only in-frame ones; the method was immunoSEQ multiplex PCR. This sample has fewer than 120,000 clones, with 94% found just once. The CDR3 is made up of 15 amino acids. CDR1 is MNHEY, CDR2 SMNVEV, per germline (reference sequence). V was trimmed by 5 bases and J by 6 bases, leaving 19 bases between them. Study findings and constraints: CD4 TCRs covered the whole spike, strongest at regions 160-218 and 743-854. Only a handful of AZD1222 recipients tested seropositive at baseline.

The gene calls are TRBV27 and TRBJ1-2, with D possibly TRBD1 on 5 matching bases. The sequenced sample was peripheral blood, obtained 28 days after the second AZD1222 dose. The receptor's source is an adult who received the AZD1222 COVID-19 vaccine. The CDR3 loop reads CASSLQGPKINGYTF. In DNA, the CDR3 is TGTGCCAGCAGTCTCCAGGGACCGAAGATAAATGGCTACACCTTC.